The rows below give T cell receptor beta chains drawn from one sample of a study of Graves' ophthalmopathy and Graves' hyperthyroidism. TCRdb re-derived calls from the multiplex PCR reads in MiXCR, one entry per CDR3 protein. Of under 250,000 distinct CDR3 sequences listed, roughly 21% are singletons. Material for sequencing was peripheral blood. The receptors come from a woman between 50 and 59 years old with Graves' ophthalmopathy. Both conserved end residues are part of each CDR3. Each record gives: clone size, J gene, V gene, D gene, CDR3 DNA, CDR3 protein. D genes are given only for firm matches. Expanded clones get a size class; other rows say once, few or many, or leave the size out.

abundance: many
j_gene: TRBJ1-5
v_gene: TRBV20-1
d_gene: TRBD1
CDR3nt: TGCAGTGCTAGGACAGGGGCTGGGAATCAGCCCCAGCATTTT
CDR3aa: CSARTGAGNQPQHF

abundance: .
j_gene: TRBJ2-2
v_gene: TRBV7-8
d_gene: .
CDR3nt: TGTGCCAGCAGCGTGCGTGGGGGGGGCACCGGCGGGGAGCTGTTTTTT
CDR3aa: CASSVRGGGTGGELFF

abundance: few
j_gene: TRBJ1-5
v_gene: TRBV15
d_gene: .
CDR3nt: TGTGCCACCAGCAGAGATTTCGGGGATCAGCCCCAGCGTTTT
CDR3aa: CATSRDFGDQPQRF

abundance: .
j_gene: TRBJ1-1
v_gene: TRBV12-3/TRBV12-4
d_gene: TRBD1
CDR3nt: TGCGCCAGCAGTTTACGACGGACAGGTACGAACACTGAAGCTTTCTTT
CDR3aa: CASSLRRTGTNTEAFF

abundance: many
j_gene: TRBJ2-7
v_gene: TRBV7-8
d_gene: .
CDR3nt: TGTGCCAGCAGCTCGCGGGACAGGAGGGCGGGAGAAACTTACGAGCAGTACTTC
CDR3aa: CASSSRDRRAGETYEQYF

abundance: few
j_gene: TRBJ1-5
v_gene: TRBV18
d_gene: .
CDR3nt: TGTGCCAGCTCACCGATCTTAAGCAATCAGCCCCAGCATTTT
CDR3aa: CASSPILSNQPQHF

abundance: .
j_gene: TRBJ2-7
v_gene: TRBV11-1
d_gene: TRBD2
CDR3nt: TGTGCCAGCAGCCCCACTCGAGGGGAGCGGGAGAGGTATTCCTACGAGCAGTACTTC
CDR3aa: CASSPTRGERERYSYEQYF

abundance: .
j_gene: TRBJ2-2
v_gene: TRBV12-3/TRBV12-4
d_gene: TRBD1
CDR3nt: TGTGCCAGCAGACGACAGGGGGCGGGAGTTGTCACCGGGGAGCTGTTTTTT
CDR3aa: CASRRQGAGVVTGELFF

abundance: many
j_gene: TRBJ1-5
v_gene: TRBV6-1
d_gene: .
CDR3nt: TGTGCCAGCTCACGGGGTTGGGAGCCCCAGCATTTT
CDR3aa: CASSRGWEPQHF

abundance: many
j_gene: TRBJ1-1
v_gene: TRBV5-1
d_gene: .
CDR3nt: TGCGCCAGCAGACGGGAGTCGGGGACTGAAGCTTTCTTT
CDR3aa: CASRRESGTEAFF

abundance: many
j_gene: TRBJ1-1
v_gene: TRBV28
d_gene: .
CDR3nt: TGTGCCAGCAGTTTAATGCAGGGATCGTCTGAAGCTTTCTTT
CDR3aa: CASSLMQGSSEAFF

abundance: .
j_gene: TRBJ2-1
v_gene: TRBV15
d_gene: TRBD2
CDR3nt: TGTGCCACCAGCAGAGAACCCCTTAGCGGGGGGTCCTACAATGAGCAGTTCTTC
CDR3aa: CATSREPLSGGSYNEQFF

abundance: few
j_gene: TRBJ1-1
v_gene: TRBV3-1
d_gene: TRBD1
CDR3nt: TGTGCCAGCAGCCGAACAGGGGGGAACGCTGAAGCTTTCTTT
CDR3aa: CASSRTGGNAEAFF

abundance: many
j_gene: TRBJ1-2
v_gene: TRBV6-5
d_gene: .
CDR3nt: TGTGCCAGCAGTTATGAAAGGGGAGAGGGCTATGGCTACACCTTC
CDR3aa: CASSYERGEGYGYTF

abundance: many
j_gene: TRBJ2-5
v_gene: TRBV25-1
d_gene: .
CDR3nt: TGTGCCAGCAGTGCGGGCCAAGAGACCCAGTACTTC
CDR3aa: CASSAGQETQYF

abundance: many
j_gene: TRBJ1-1
v_gene: TRBV12-3/TRBV12-4
d_gene: .
CDR3nt: TGTGCCAGCAGCCAAAATGGGGGGAACACTGAAGCTTTCTTT
CDR3aa: CASSQNGGNTEAFF

abundance: many
j_gene: TRBJ1-1
v_gene: TRBV5-6
d_gene: .
CDR3nt: TGTGCCAGCAGCCCGGGACAACCGAACACTGAAGCTTTCTTT
CDR3aa: CASSPGQPNTEAFF

abundance: many
j_gene: TRBJ1-1
v_gene: TRBV29-1
d_gene: .
CDR3nt: TGCAGCGCTCTATTTAGCACTGAAGCTTTCTTT
CDR3aa: CSALFSTEAFF